The rows below give T cell receptor beta chains drawn from one sample of a study of T cell changes during pregnancy in multiple sclerosis. Profiling relied on immunoSEQ multiplex PCR, and the TCRdb table lists in-frame clones only, not all of them. Of 70,000 to 90,000 clones in the sample, about nine tenths are singletons; the top ten hold 3.5%. Material: PBMCs, obtained in the first trimester of pregnancy. These receptors originate from a female donor in good health, serving as a control in a pregnancy study. Some clones in this sample may be carry-over from other donors' samples. CDR3s include the opening cysteine and the closing phenylalanine or tryptophan. A D gene is named only where the DNA matches it firmly. Clone size, where shown, is once, few, many, or a class for clones that have expanded.

d_gene: .
abundance: .
j_gene: TRBJ1-2
v_gene: TRBV28
CDR3nt: TGTGCCAGCAGTTTACGGGGGGCGTATGGCTACACCTTC
CDR3aa: CASSLRGAYGYTF

d_gene: TRBD2
abundance: .
j_gene: TRBJ2-1
v_gene: TRBV7-9
CDR3nt: TGTGCCAGCAGCCCGGGGAGGGGATCCTACAATGAGCAGTTCTTC
CDR3aa: CASSPGRGSYNEQFF

d_gene: TRBD2
abundance: .
j_gene: TRBJ2-5
v_gene: TRBV15
CDR3nt: TGTGCCACCAGCAGAGATCCGGGAACCCCTAGCGGGAGTCGGGAGACCCAGTACTTC
CDR3aa: CATSRDPGTPSGSRETQYF

d_gene: .
abundance: .
j_gene: TRBJ2-7
v_gene: TRBV19
CDR3nt: TGTGCCAGTACAGGAGGTCAAGGCGAGGTCGACGAGCAGTACTTC
CDR3aa: CASTGGQGEVDEQYF

d_gene: .
abundance: .
j_gene: TRBJ2-3
v_gene: TRBV27
CDR3nt: TGTGCCAGCAGTTTTAGCGGAGGCACAGATACGCAGTATTTT
CDR3aa: CASSFSGGTDTQYF

d_gene: .
abundance: .
j_gene: TRBJ1-1
v_gene: TRBV28
CDR3nt: TGTGCCAGCAGTTTAGGGGGGACCGGAGAGAACACTGAAGCTTTCTTT
CDR3aa: CASSLGGTGENTEAFF

d_gene: TRBD1
abundance: .
j_gene: TRBJ1-2
v_gene: TRBV9
CDR3nt: TGTGCCAGCAGCGTGATACAGGGGGTTGATGGCTACACCTTC
CDR3aa: CASSVIQGVDGYTF

d_gene: TRBD2
abundance: .
j_gene: TRBJ2-3
v_gene: TRBV6-4
CDR3nt: TGTGCCAGCAGAGCGGGAATGGGAGATACGCAGTATTTT
CDR3aa: CASRAGMGDTQYF

d_gene: TRBD2
abundance: .
j_gene: TRBJ2-5
v_gene: TRBV7-2
CDR3nt: TGTGCCAGCAGCCCCGGACTAGCGGTTCAAGAGACCCAGTACTTC
CDR3aa: CASSPGLAVQETQYF

d_gene: .
abundance: .
j_gene: TRBJ2-6
v_gene: TRBV4-2
CDR3nt: TGTGCCAGCAGCCAAGATACAGGCTCTGGGGCCAACGTCCTGACTTTC
CDR3aa: CASSQDTGSGANVLTF

d_gene: TRBD1
abundance: .
j_gene: TRBJ2-1
v_gene: TRBV5-5
CDR3nt: TGTGCCAGCAGCCTGGGGGACAGGGCCTACAATGAGCAGTTCTTC
CDR3aa: CASSLGDRAYNEQFF

d_gene: .
abundance: .
j_gene: TRBJ2-5
v_gene: TRBV2
CDR3nt: TGTGCCAGCAGCTTTCAAGAGACCCAGTACTTC
CDR3aa: CASSFQETQYF

d_gene: .
abundance: .
j_gene: TRBJ1-2
v_gene: TRBV6-6
CDR3nt: TGTGCCAGCAGTCCCGGGGAGGGGAGGAACTATGGCTACACCTTC
CDR3aa: CASSPGEGRNYGYTF

d_gene: TRBD2
abundance: once
j_gene: TRBJ2-7
v_gene: TRBV7-2
CDR3nt: TGTGCCAGCACCGACCTTAGCGGGAGGAACGAGCAGTACTTC
CDR3aa: CASTDLSGRNEQYF

d_gene: TRBD1
abundance: .
j_gene: TRBJ1-2
v_gene: TRBV6-4
CDR3nt: TGTGCCAGCAGTGACACTATCGGGGACAGGGTCGACTATGGCTACACCTTC
CDR3aa: CASSDTIGDRVDYGYTF

d_gene: .
abundance: .
j_gene: TRBJ2-5
v_gene: TRBV6-5
CDR3nt: TGTGCCAGCAGTTACGGGGCCCAAAAGGGGACCCAGTACTTC
CDR3aa: CASSYGAQKGTQYF

d_gene: .
abundance: .
j_gene: TRBJ2-7
v_gene: TRBV6-5
CDR3nt: TGTGCCAGCAGTTACAAAGGACTCCCCTACGAGCAGTACTTC
CDR3aa: CASSYKGLPYEQYF

d_gene: TRBD1
abundance: .
j_gene: TRBJ2-7
v_gene: TRBV5-1
CDR3nt: TGCGCCAGCAGCTTTGGGACAGGGTCCAACGAGCAGTACTTC
CDR3aa: CASSFGTGSNEQYF

d_gene: .
abundance: once
j_gene: TRBJ2-7
v_gene: TRBV11-2
CDR3nt: TGTGCCAGCAGCACTAACAGGGCCGAGCAGTACTTC
CDR3aa: CASSTNRAEQYF

d_gene: .
abundance: .
j_gene: TRBJ2-1
v_gene: TRBV7-2
CDR3nt: TGTGCCAGCAGCTTAGTAGTAGAAGCGGAGCAGTTCTTC
CDR3aa: CASSLVVEAEQFF

d_gene: TRBD2
abundance: once
j_gene: TRBJ2-3
v_gene: TRBV4-2
CDR3nt: TGTGCCAGCAGCCCCGGACCCTTCCACGGACTAGCGGGAATGTTGGCAGATACGCAGTATTTT
CDR3aa: CASSPGPFHGLAGMLADTQYF

d_gene: .
abundance: .
j_gene: TRBJ1-2
v_gene: TRBV7-2
CDR3nt: TGTGCCAGCAGCTTAGGGGGGGACCGCTATGGCTACACCTTC
CDR3aa: CASSLGGDRYGYTF

d_gene: .
abundance: .
j_gene: TRBJ2-3
v_gene: TRBV2
CDR3nt: TGTGCCAGCAGTGAAGCTAGGGGGTGGGGTGATACGCAGTATTTT
CDR3aa: CASSEARGWGDTQYF

d_gene: .
abundance: .
j_gene: TRBJ2-7
v_gene: TRBV7-9
CDR3nt: TGTGCCAGCAGCTTTAATCGCAGCGCCCGCCGCGAGCAGTACTTC
CDR3aa: CASSFNRSARREQYF

d_gene: .
abundance: few
j_gene: TRBJ1-5
v_gene: TRBV4-1
CDR3nt: TGCGCCAGCAGCCAAGGTCCGGCCCAGAGGTTGGATCAGCCCCAGCATTTT
CDR3aa: CASSQGPAQRLDQPQHF

d_gene: .
abundance: .
j_gene: TRBJ1-6
v_gene: TRBV21-1
CDR3nt: TGTGCCAGTCTGGACAGTGCTGGAACTGAGAATTCACCCCTCCACTTT
CDR3aa: CASLDSAGTENSPLHF

d_gene: .
abundance: once
j_gene: TRBJ2-3
v_gene: TRBV6-5
CDR3nt: TGTGCCAGCAGTTCATTCTCAGTGTCAGATACGCAGTATTTT
CDR3aa: CASSSFSVSDTQYF

d_gene: .
abundance: .
j_gene: TRBJ2-7
v_gene: TRBV10-1
CDR3nt: TGCGCCAGCAGTGAAAGTTCGGCAGGGCAGTACTTC
CDR3aa: CASSESSAGQYF

d_gene: TRBD2
abundance: .
j_gene: TRBJ2-1
v_gene: TRBV6-1
CDR3nt: TGTGCCAGCAGTCTGGGCGGGGGCTCCTACAATGAGCAGTTCTTC
CDR3aa: CASSLGGGSYNEQFF

d_gene: .
abundance: once
j_gene: TRBJ2-5
v_gene: TRBV11-3
CDR3nt: TGTGCCAGCAGCTCAGGACGGGGGACGGGCGAGACCCAGTACTTC
CDR3aa: CASSSGRGTGETQYF

d_gene: TRBD1
abundance: .
j_gene: TRBJ1-4
v_gene: TRBV27
CDR3nt: TGTGCCAGCAATCCCAGGGGGACAGGGAATGAAAAACTGTTTTTT
CDR3aa: CASNPRGTGNEKLFF

d_gene: TRBD2
abundance: .
j_gene: TRBJ2-5
v_gene: TRBV4-2
CDR3nt: TGTGCCAGCAGCTTCGGGGGGGCGTCGGAGACCCAGTACTTC
CDR3aa: CASSFGGASETQYF

d_gene: TRBD2
abundance: .
j_gene: TRBJ2-5
v_gene: TRBV10-2
CDR3nt: TGCGCCAGCAGTCAACCTGTCTTTAGCGGGAGAGAGACCCAGTACTTC
CDR3aa: CASSQPVFSGRETQYF

d_gene: .
abundance: once
j_gene: TRBJ1-6
v_gene: TRBV7-2
CDR3nt: TGTGCCAGCAGCTTGGTACTTTTTCCTTCCCTCCACTTT
CDR3aa: CASSLVLFPSLHF

d_gene: TRBD1
abundance: .
j_gene: TRBJ2-2
v_gene: TRBV11-1
CDR3nt: TGTGCCAGCAGCTTAGGGGTCCCCGGACAGGGGGAGGCCGCTGGGGAGCTGTTTTTT
CDR3aa: CASSLGVPGQGEAAGELFF

d_gene: .
abundance: once
j_gene: TRBJ1-1
v_gene: TRBV27
CDR3nt: TGTGCCAGCAGTTTTCGTCCCGGGACATCGGAAGCTTTCTTT
CDR3aa: CASSFRPGTSEAFF

d_gene: TRBD2
abundance: .
j_gene: TRBJ2-5
v_gene: TRBV29-1
CDR3nt: TGCAGCGTTGGATTCAGCGGGGGGGACCAAGAGACCCAGTACTTC
CDR3aa: CSVGFSGGDQETQYF

d_gene: .
abundance: .
j_gene: TRBJ1-4
v_gene: TRBV7-9
CDR3nt: TGTGCCAGCAGTATACTCGCGGGTGAAAAACTGTTTTTT
CDR3aa: CASSILAGEKLFF

d_gene: .
abundance: few
j_gene: TRBJ1-1
v_gene: TRBV15
CDR3nt: TGTGCCACCAGCAGGGGCAACACTGAAGCTTTCTTT
CDR3aa: CATSRGNTEAFF

d_gene: .
abundance: few
j_gene: TRBJ1-5
v_gene: TRBV5-1
CDR3nt: TGCGCCAGCAGCTTGGGGGAGAGCAATCAGCCCCAGCATTTT
CDR3aa: CASSLGESNQPQHF

d_gene: .
abundance: .
j_gene: TRBJ2-4
v_gene: TRBV28
CDR3nt: TGTGCCAGCACCACGCAGACAGTAGCCAAAAACATTCAGTACTTC
CDR3aa: CASTTQTVAKNIQYF

d_gene: TRBD2
abundance: .
j_gene: TRBJ2-1
v_gene: TRBV27
CDR3nt: TGTGCCAGCAGTGTTAGGTGGCTAGCGGGACAGAATGAGCAGTTCTTC
CDR3aa: CASSVRWLAGQNEQFF

d_gene: TRBD1
abundance: .
j_gene: TRBJ2-7
v_gene: TRBV7-8
CDR3nt: TGTGCCAGCAGCCCGGACAGGGGCTACGAGCAGTACTTC
CDR3aa: CASSPDRGYEQYF

d_gene: TRBD1
abundance: .
j_gene: TRBJ2-1
v_gene: TRBV28
CDR3nt: TGTGCCAGCACCTCACAGGGGGCGGCCTACAATGAGCAGTTCTTC
CDR3aa: CASTSQGAAYNEQFF

d_gene: TRBD1
abundance: .
j_gene: TRBJ1-4
v_gene: TRBV5-1
CDR3nt: TGCGCCAGCAGCATACAGGGGGCAACTAATGAAAAACTGTTTTTT
CDR3aa: CASSIQGATNEKLFF

d_gene: TRBD2
abundance: .
j_gene: TRBJ2-2
v_gene: TRBV4-1
CDR3nt: TGCGCCAGCAGCCCGGGACTATCGAACACCGGGGAGCTGTTTTTT
CDR3aa: CASSPGLSNTGELFF

d_gene: TRBD2
abundance: .
j_gene: TRBJ2-1
v_gene: TRBV9
CDR3nt: TGTGCCAGCAGCGTAGGGGGCGGGAGGGCGGGCAATGAGCAGTTCTTC
CDR3aa: CASSVGGGRAGNEQFF

d_gene: TRBD1
abundance: .
j_gene: TRBJ1-2
v_gene: TRBV19
CDR3nt: TGTGCCAGTAGAATTGGGGCAGGGGGCTATGGCTACACCTTC
CDR3aa: CASRIGAGGYGYTF

d_gene: .
abundance: .
j_gene: TRBJ1-2
v_gene: TRBV18
CDR3nt: TGTGCCAGCTCACCAGGGCCAGCCTCTCCTGGCTACACCTTC
CDR3aa: CASSPGPASPGYTF

d_gene: TRBD2
abundance: .
j_gene: TRBJ2-2
v_gene: TRBV4-2
CDR3nt: TGTGCCAGCAGCCTTCTATTAGGACTAGCGATGAACACCGGGGAGCTGTTTTTT
CDR3aa: CASSLLLGLAMNTGELFF

d_gene: .
abundance: .
j_gene: TRBJ2-7
v_gene: TRBV7-2
CDR3nt: TGTGCCAGCAGCTTAGGTACAGGCATCTACGAGCAGTACTTC
CDR3aa: CASSLGTGIYEQYF

d_gene: .
abundance: .
j_gene: TRBJ1-2
v_gene: TRBV10-1
CDR3nt: TGCGCCAGCATCACCAAAAGGACAGCGAGTAACTATGGCTACACCTTC
CDR3aa: CASITKRTASNYGYTF

d_gene: .
abundance: .
j_gene: TRBJ2-1
v_gene: TRBV27
CDR3nt: TGTGCCAGCAGCTCTTATAGCGGAACAACAATGATGCAGTTCTTC
CDR3aa: CASSSYSGTTMMQFF

d_gene: .
abundance: .
j_gene: TRBJ2-6
v_gene: TRBV4-2
CDR3nt: TGTGCCAGCAGCCTCCTACGCTTTCGGGACTCTGGGGCCAACGTCCTGACTTTC
CDR3aa: CASSLLRFRDSGANVLTF

d_gene: .
abundance: .
j_gene: TRBJ2-7
v_gene: TRBV5-4
CDR3nt: TGTGCCAGCAGCTTGCAGGGGTCCTACGAGCAGTACTTC
CDR3aa: CASSLQGSYEQYF

d_gene: TRBD1
abundance: .
j_gene: TRBJ1-1
v_gene: TRBV18
CDR3nt: TGTGCCAGCTCACCACGGGGCAGACAGGGGGCAGGAAACACTGAAGCTTTCTTT
CDR3aa: CASSPRGRQGAGNTEAFF

d_gene: .
abundance: .
j_gene: TRBJ2-7
v_gene: TRBV27
CDR3nt: TGTGCCAGCAGTATTACTCAGGGCGAGCAGTACTTC
CDR3aa: CASSITQGEQYF